In its sample, the clone carrying this T cell receptor (beta chain) was seen many times. What it recognizes is unknown. The data were obtained in a study of identical twins. Study observations and caveats: The models systematically underestimated how much out-of-frame TCR alpha was shared in monozygotic twins.

A universal primer site arose from template switching, and cDNA bore unique molecular identifiers. TCRdb re-called the 5' RACE reads through MiXCR, storing one row per CDR3 protein. Of around 140,000 distinct CDR3 sequences listed, around 3.6% are singletons. The V gene's germline CDR1 is SGHNT and CDR2 YENEEA. The V end was cut by 1 base, the J end by 5 bases, with 5 bases between. CDR3 length equals 12 residues. The genes are TRBV11-3 and TRBJ2-5; D gene uncertain. This clonotype was sampled from a man younger than 35 in good health. Sequencing was carried out using memory T cells sorted from blood. The CDR3 reads CASSLVTETQYF. The CDR3 DNA reads as TGTGCCAGCAGCTTAGTCACGGAGACCCAGTACTTC.